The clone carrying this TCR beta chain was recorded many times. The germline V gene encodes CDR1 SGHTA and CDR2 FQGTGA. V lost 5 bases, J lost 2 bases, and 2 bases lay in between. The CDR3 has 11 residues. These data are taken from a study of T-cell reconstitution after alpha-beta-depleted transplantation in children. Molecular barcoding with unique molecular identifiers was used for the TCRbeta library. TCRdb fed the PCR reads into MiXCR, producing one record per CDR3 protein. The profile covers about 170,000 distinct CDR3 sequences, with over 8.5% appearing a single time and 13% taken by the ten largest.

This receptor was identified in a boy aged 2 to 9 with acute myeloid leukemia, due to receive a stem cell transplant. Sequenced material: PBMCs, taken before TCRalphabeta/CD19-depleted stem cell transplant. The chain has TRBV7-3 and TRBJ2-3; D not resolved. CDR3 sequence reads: CASSDTDTQYF. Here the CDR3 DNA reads TGTGCCAGCAGCGACACAGATACGCAGTATTTT.